This TCR beta chain came from a study of T cell clonality in common variable immunodeficiency. The trim removed 3 bases at V and 5 bases at J, leaving 1 base unmatched. CDR1 is MGHRA, CDR2 YSYEKL, per germline. The CDR3 is made up of 14 amino acids. TCRdb keeps only in-frame clones here, not all; method: immunoSEQ multiplex PCR. Observed in the sample are roughly 60,000 clones, none of them singletons. Findings and caveats of the study: TCRbeta clonality was increased in CVID versus healthy controls. Reportedly, TCR beta sequences from common variable immunodeficiency showed fewer deletions and N-nucleotide insertions.

This clone was found many times. Its antigen is undetermined. The CDR3 end falls 3 residues outside the read, so it is completed with the germline J gene. Sample: peripheral blood mononuclear cells. The chain has TRBV4-1 and TRBJ2-1, with TRBD2 matching 10 bases. The receptor was isolated from a person aged 18 to 75 in good health. The CDR3 here is CASSQGLAHNEQFF. The CDR3 bases that were read are TGCGCCAGCAGCCAGGGACTAGCGCACAATGAG.